This T cell receptor beta chain appears in the sequencing data of a study of PD-1 blockade in classical Hodgkin lymphoma. This clone came up a few times. Antigen unknown. Profiling relied on immunoSEQ multiplex PCR, and the TCRdb table lists in-frame clones only, not all of them. The data show roughly 27,000 clones, about 72% seen once. Time point meaning: cycle 4 day 1 (C4D1), after less than 7 weeks of nivolumab. Relapse after autologous stem cell transplantation occurred in every patient, and brentuximab vedotin exposure varied. Each best response was a complete response, a partial response or progressive disease. Study-level findings and limits: Any patient who commenced nivolumab under 1 year after ASCT was excluded. Complete responders started with a diversity level that resembled newly diagnosed patients at baseline. Reported findings placed baseline TCR diversity lower in newly diagnosed patients (compared with healthy donors).

CDR1 is MNHEY and CDR2 is SMNVEV in the germline V gene (reference sequence). The germline V and J ends were trimmed by 3 bases and 1 base, with 12 bases remaining between them. This CDR3 is 15 amino acids long. The chain carries TRBV27 and TRBJ2-5; D may be TRBD2 (6 bases). This specimen was peripheral blood mononuclear cells (PBMCs), taken before the fourth cycle of nivolumab. The source is a human donor with classical Hodgkin lymphoma. DNA for the CDR3: TGTGCCAGCAGTTTTGCGGGGACCTCCCAAGAGACCCAGTACTTC. Translated: CASSFAGTSQETQYF.